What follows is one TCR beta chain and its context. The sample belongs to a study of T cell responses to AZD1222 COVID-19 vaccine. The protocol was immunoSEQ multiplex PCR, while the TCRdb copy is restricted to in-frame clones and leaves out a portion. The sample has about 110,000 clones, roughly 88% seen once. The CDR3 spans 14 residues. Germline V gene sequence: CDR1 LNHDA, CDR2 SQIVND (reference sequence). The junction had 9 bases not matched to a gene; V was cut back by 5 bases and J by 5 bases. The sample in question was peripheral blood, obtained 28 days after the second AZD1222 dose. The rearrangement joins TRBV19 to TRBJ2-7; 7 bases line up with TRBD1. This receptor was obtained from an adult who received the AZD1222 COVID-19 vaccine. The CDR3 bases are TGTGCCAGTAGTGGTGAGACAGGGTACGACGAGCAGTACTTC. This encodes CASSGETGYDEQYF. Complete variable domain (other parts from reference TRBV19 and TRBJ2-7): DGGITQSPKYLFRKEGQNVTLSCEQNLNHDAMYWYRQDPGQGLRLIYYSQIVNDFQKGDIAEGYSVSREKKESFPLTVTSAQKNPTAFYLCASSGETGYDEQYFGPGTRLTVT.